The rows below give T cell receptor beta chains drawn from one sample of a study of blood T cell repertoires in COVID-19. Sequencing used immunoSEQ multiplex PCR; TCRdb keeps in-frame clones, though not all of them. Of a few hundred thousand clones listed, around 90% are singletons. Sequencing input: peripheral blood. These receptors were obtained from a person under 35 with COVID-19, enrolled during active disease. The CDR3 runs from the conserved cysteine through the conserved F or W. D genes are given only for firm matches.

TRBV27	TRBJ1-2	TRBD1	CASSPTGTVYGYTF	TGTGCCAGCAGTCCAACCGGGACAGTCTATGGCTACACCTTC
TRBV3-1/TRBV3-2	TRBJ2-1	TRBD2	CASSGRVNEQFF	TGTGCCAGCAGCGGGAGGGTCAATGAGCAGTTCTTC
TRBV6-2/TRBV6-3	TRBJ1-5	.	CASSLQDEDQPQHF	TGTGCCAGCAGTTTACAGGACGAGGATCAGCCCCAGCATTTT
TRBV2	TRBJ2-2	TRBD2	CASSLGTSGRASGELFF	TGTGCCAGCAGCCTAGGGACTAGCGGGAGGGCGTCCGGGGAGCTGTTTTTT
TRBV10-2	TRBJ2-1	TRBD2	CASSTSGGGSEQFF	TGCGCCAGCAGCACTAGCGGGGGGGGGAGTGAGCAGTTCTTC
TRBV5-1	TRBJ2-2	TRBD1	CASSLGTDTGELFF	TGCGCCAGCAGCTTAGGGACAGACACCGGGGAGCTGTTTTTT
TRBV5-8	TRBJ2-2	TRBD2	CASSLTSGRARIGELFF	TGTGCCAGCAGCTTGACTAGCGGGAGGGCCCGCATCGGGGAGCTGTTTTTT
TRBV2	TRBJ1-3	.	CASSEEQNSGNTIYF	TGTGCCAGCAGTGAAGAACAGAACTCTGGAAACACCATATATTTT
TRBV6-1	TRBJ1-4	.	CASSEQTVPNEKLFF	TGTGCCAGCAGTGAGCAGACAGTACCTAATGAAAAACTGTTTTTT
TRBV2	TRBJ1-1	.	CASTGGTWDEAFF	TGTGCCAGCACCGGGGGAACGTGGGATGAAGCTTTCTTT